This entry lists 20 T cell receptor beta chains sequenced from one sample in a study of T-cell reconstitution after alpha-beta-depleted transplantation in children (TCRdb year 2016). The library was prepared using PCR. The reads were generated on an Illumina HiSeq 2500. TCR libraries were prepared with molecular barcoding, using unique molecular identifiers to normalize TCRbeta repertoire quantification. The public sequencing data were trimmed at Q25 with fastp and processed into clonotypes with MiXCR by TCRdb, which kept only in-frame beta chains. CDR3 protein duplicates are merged, each entry listing the most common genes and DNA. The sample data list 150,000 to 250,000 distinct CDR3 sequences, and roughly 15% of these were observed just once. Less than 15% of the sample goes to the ten largest clones. The sample here was PBMCs from the stem cell graft donor, taken from the stem cell graft. These receptors came from a human donor who donated a stem cell graft to a child with acute lymphoblastic leukemia.

On this clonotype itself: This may stem from a read error, because a much larger clone lies one nucleotide away. The J gene is TRBJ2-4, the V gene TRBV5-1; 8 bases are shared with TRBD2. Germline V gene data show CDR1 as SGHRS and CDR2 as YFSETQ. The CDR3 length is 14 residues. CDR3 loop: CASGLVGRVDIQYF. DNA of the CDR3: TGCGCCAGCGGCTTGGTCGGGAGGGTAGACATTCAGTACTTC.

The sample holds many counts of this clonotype. This chain links TRBV5-1 with TRBJ2-7; TRBD1 agrees at 9 bases. The trim removed 5 bases at V and 3 bases at J, leaving 9 bases unmatched. CDR3 length: 15 amino acids. From germline, CDR1 is SGHRS and CDR2 YFSETQ. The CDR3 bases are TGCGCCAGCAGAGCCGCCGGGACAGGGATCTACGAGCAGTACTTC. This sequence encodes CASRAAGTGIYEQYF.

This clonotype appeared many times. This rearrangement joins TRBV5-1 to TRBJ1-3; tentatively, D is TRBD1 (6 bases). The germline V and J ends were trimmed by 0 bases and 0 bases, with 19 bases remaining between them. The V gene's germline CDR1 is SGHRS and CDR2 YFSETQ. The CDR3 spans 19 residues. CDR3 coding DNA: TGCGCCAGCAGCTTGGTGGCCTCGATGGGACAAAGCTCTGGAAACACCATATATTTT. Translation gives CASSLVASMGQSSGNTIYF.

The rearrangement uses TRBV12-3 or TRBV12-4 and TRBJ1-2, with D unclear. The length of the CDR3 is 14 residues. Trimming left V 3 bases short and J 4 bases short, with 12 bases between. The DNA of the CDR3 is TGTGCCAGCAGTTTCGGCCGAAGGCGCTATGGCTACACCTTC. Its translation is CASSFGRRRYGYTF.

At least ten counts were recorded for this clonotype. The J gene is TRBJ1-1, the V gene TRBV5-5; D is perhaps TRBD1 (6 bases). The CDR3 covers 16 residues. Per the germline V gene, CDR1 is SGHKS and CDR2 is YYEKEE (reference sequence). The V end was cut by 0 bases, the J end by 1 base, with 13 bases between. CDR3 nucleotide sequence: TGTGCCAGCAGCTTGGTTACAGGGAGAAGGAACACTGAAGCTTTCTTT. This gives the protein CASSLVTGRRNTEAFF.

Ten or more counts support this clonotype. V usage is TRBV5-1 and J usage is TRBJ2-4; 7 bases are a match to TRBD1. This CDR3 comprises 15 residues. The ends lost 0 bases at V and 2 bases at J; junction bases unmatched: 2. CDR1 and CDR2 (germline): SGHRS, YFSETQ. The CDR3 bases are TGCGCCAGCAGCTTGGACAGGGGCTCCAAAAACATTCAGTACTTC. This gives the protein CASSLDRGSKNIQYF.

This clonotype has a handful of counts. This chain uses TRBV29-1 with TRBJ2-2, with D possibly matching TRBD1 (6 bases). Germline V gene sequence: CDR1 SQVTM, CDR2 ANQGSEA. Trimming left V 7 bases short and J 3 bases short, with 9 bases between. The CDR3 length is 12 residues. The CDR3 is CSAGHHTGELFF. Written as DNA, the CDR3 is TGCAGCGCGGGACATCACACCGGGGAGCTGTTTTTT.

This clonotype was detected only a few times. This rearrangement joins TRBV5-1 to TRBJ2-5; 14 bases agree with TRBD2. From germline, CDR1 is SGHRS and CDR2 YFSETQ. The junction had 6 bases not matched to a gene; V was cut back by 4 bases and J by 4 bases. The CDR3 is 16 amino acids. CDR3 sequence: CASSLGLAGERETQYF. CDR3 in DNA: TGCGCCAGCAGCCTGGGACTAGCGGGAGAGCGAGAGACCCAGTACTTC.

This clonotype was seen repeatedly, ten times or more. The chain has TRBV20-1 and TRBJ2-1; TRBD2 aligns across 10 bases. The V gene's germline CDR1 is DFQATT and CDR2 SNEGSKA (reference sequence). V gave up 3 bases and J gave up 8 bases; unmatched junction bases: 13. The CDR3 contains 16 residues. The CDR3 DNA reads TGCAGTGCTAGTGGCGCTAGCGGGAGCCGAACTCATGAGCAGTTCTTC. Encoded protein: CSASGASGSRTHEQFF.

This sequence joins TRBV20-1 and TRBJ2-7, with D hard to call. The CDR3 has 11 amino acids. V gave up 1 base and J gave up 6 bases, with 7 bases separating them. Germline V lookup: CDR1 DFQATT, CDR2 SNEGSKA (reference sequence). CDR3 protein: CSARVGSEQYF. CDR3 nucleotides: TGCAGTGCTAGAGTGGGTTCCGAGCAGTACTTC.

This clonotype was seen many times. The chain joins TRBV5-1 to TRBJ2-7; D gene ambiguous. This CDR3 has 14 amino acids. Per the germline V gene, CDR1 is SGHRS and CDR2 is YFSETQ. V was shortened by 0 bases and J by 2 bases, with 9 bases between the two germline ends. In nucleotides, the CDR3 is TGCGCCAGCAGCTTGGACCGCATGACCTACGAGCAGTACTTC. This sequence encodes CASSLDRMTYEQYF.

As for this clonotype: This sequence may be a read error, since a much larger clone differs from it by one base. No conserved phenylalanine or tryptophan ends this CDR3, so it is likely a read error. DNA of the CDR3: TGCAGTGCTGGCGGCGGGGCTCTCGATACGCAGTATTTG. Its protein is CSAGGGALDTQYL. The V gene is TRBV20-1, the J gene TRBJ2-3, with D possibly TRBD2 on 6 matching bases. V dropped 5 bases and J dropped 6 bases, with 15 bases sitting between them. Per the germline V gene, CDR1 is DFQATT and CDR2 is SNEGSKA (reference sequence). This CDR3 is 13 amino acids long.

This clonotype showed up many times. This chain links TRBV10-3 with TRBJ1-3, with D unresolved. V gave up 2 bases and J gave up 0 bases, with 8 bases separating them. The germline gives CDR1 ENHRY, CDR2 SYGVKD. The CDR3 has 15 residues. Written as DNA, the CDR3 is TGTGCCATCAGTGAGGACGAGAACTCTGGAAACACCATATATTTT. Its translation is CAISEDENSGNTIYF.

As for this clonotype: Just one base apart from a much larger clone, this may be a read error. The missing conserved phenylalanine or tryptophan at the end of this CDR3 makes a read error likely. The chain is built from TRBV5-1 and TRBJ1-1; no firm D call. This CDR3 has 14 residues. Germline-derived CDR1 and CDR2 are SGHRS and YFSETQ. The V gene lost 1 base and the J gene lost 0 bases, with 7 bases spanning the gap. The CDR3 spells CASSLLGMNTEAFL. Here the CDR3 DNA reads TGCGCCAGCAGCTTGCTGGGGATGAACACTGAAGCTTTCTTG.

This clonotype was seen repeatedly, ten times or more. This chain uses TRBV5-5 with TRBJ1-1; D is possibly TRBD1 (5 bases). CDR1 and CDR2 from the germline V gene are SGHKS and YYEKEE (reference sequence). This CDR3 spans 13 amino acids. V lost 3 bases to trimming and J lost 1 base, with 7 bases between them. This CDR3 reads CASSYTGNTEAFF. CDR3 nucleotides: TGTGCCAGCAGCTATACAGGGAACACTGAAGCTTTCTTT.

This clonotype was seen repeatedly, ten times or more. V is TRBV10-1 and J is TRBJ2-2, with no clear D. CDR3 length equals 14 residues. CDR1 and CDR2 (germline): WNHNN, SYGVQD (reference sequence). V was shortened by 2 bases and J by 4 bases, with 8 bases between the two germline ends. The DNA for the CDR3 is TGCGCCAGCAGTGAGACGGGTAGCACCGGGGAGCTGTTTTTT. It translates to CASSETGSTGELFF.

V and J are TRBV12-3 or TRBV12-4 and TRBJ2-7; 10 bases fit TRBD1. The trim removed 6 bases at V and 5 bases at J, leaving 10 bases unmatched. The CDR3 runs to 15 residues. CDR3 loop: CASRPTGGFLDEQYF. In nucleotides, the CDR3 is TGTGCCAGCAGGCCGACAGGGGGCTTTCTCGACGAGCAGTACTTC.

This clonotype was seen at least ten times. The chain is built from TRBV20-1 and TRBJ1-3; possible D gene TRBD1, 6 bases. Germline V lookup: CDR1 DFQATT, CDR2 SNEGSKA (reference sequence). The CDR3 runs to 13 residues. The ends were cut back, 5 bases at V and 5 bases at J, with 13 bases in the middle. CDR3 sequence: CSAQDSRRNTIYF. The CDR3 region has the DNA TGCAGTGCTCAGGACAGCCGTAGAAACACCATATATTTT.

The chain carries TRBV20-1 and TRBJ2-7; no clear D gene. The V and J ends lost 0 bases and 3 bases respectively, with 9 bases between them. Per germline, CDR1 DFQATT and CDR2 SNEGSKA (reference sequence). The CDR3 sequence is 13 residues long. This chain's CDR3 is CSARDSKGYEQYF. The CDR3 DNA reads TGCAGTGCTAGAGATAGTAAGGGCTACGAGCAGTACTTC.

In nucleotides, the CDR3 is TGTGCCACCAGTGATTTGTCAGGGGCCCATGAGCAGTTCTTC. The encoded protein is CATSDLSGAHEQFF. The genes are TRBV24-1 and TRBJ2-1, with a weak D call TRBD1 (6 bases). The CDR3 sequence is 14 residues long. Trimming shortened V by 0 bases and J by 8 bases, and 10 bases separated the two germline ends. From germline, CDR1 is KGHDR and CDR2 SFDVKD.